The 23 T cell receptor beta chains given below trace back to one sample, sequenced in a study of cytomegalovirus exposure and HLA in healthy donors (dated by TCRdb to the late 2010s). To prepare the library, the immunoSEQ multiplex PCR assay was applied. The multiplex PCR relied on a mix of 60 forward primers for TCR Vbeta segments and 13 reverse primers for TCR Jbeta segments. Here the immuneACCESS table is served through TCRdb, limited to in-frame sequences with V and J called. Missing clones are a known gap in these copies; in checked studies unresolved V genes cover under half, and the rest lacks a known reason. Across this sample there are about 190,000 clones, with 65% to 80% seen only once. The ten largest clonotypes hold approximately 4.8% of the sample. Sequences were obtained from PBMCs. Receptor source: a young man in good health and CMV-seropositive.

This clone was counted between two and nine times. V gene TRBV5-1 combines with J gene TRBJ2-5, with TRBD2 matching 14 bases. The germline V gene encodes CDR1 SGHRS and CDR2 YFSETQ. V lost 4 bases, J lost 2 bases, and 7 bases stayed unmatched. CDR3 length equals 17 residues. The CDR3 spells CASSRGLAGDKQETQYF. In nucleotides, the CDR3 is TGCGCCAGCAGCAGGGGACTAGCGGGAGATAAGCAAGAGACCCAGTACTTC. Together with reference TRBV5-1 and TRBJ2-5, the CDR3 gives the full variable domain: KAGVTQTPRYLIKTRGQQVTLSCSPISGHRSVSWYQQTPGQGLQFLFEYFSETQRNKGNFPGRFSGRQFSNSRSEMNVSTLELGDSALYLCASSRGLAGDKQETQYFGPGTRLLVL.

The chain joins TRBV5-1 to TRBJ2-5, with D maybe TRBD1 (5 bases). Germline CDR1 is SGHRS and CDR2 is YFSETQ. This CDR3 is 14 amino acids long. V lost 3 bases, J lost 3 bases, and 12 bases lay in between. CDR3 nucleotide sequence: TGCGCCAGCAGCTACCAGGGCGGAAAAGAGACCCAGTACTTC. Translated: CASSYQGGKETQYF.

This chain connects TRBV29-1 to TRBJ1-1, with 9 bases lining up with TRBD1. The germline V gene encodes CDR1 SQVTM and CDR2 ANQGSEA. The CDR3 is 14 residues long. The V gene end was trimmed by 1 base and the J gene end by 6 bases; junction bases not matched to a gene: 6. In nucleotides, the CDR3 is TGCAGCGTTGAAGGGGGGACAGGGAGCCCTGAAGCTTTCTTT. Amino acids: CSVEGGTGSPEAFF.

In DNA, the CDR3 is TGCGCCAGCAGCCGGTCGGACAGGGAAGGCTCCTACGAGCAGTACTTC. It specifies CASSRSDREGSYEQYF. The chain recombines TRBV4-3 with TRBJ2-7, with TRBD1 matching 8 bases. Trimming took 4 bases from V and 0 from J; bases not matched to a gene: 8. This CDR3 contains 16 residues. The V gene's germline CDR1 is LGHNA and CDR2 YSLEER.

The chain couples TRBV7-9 to TRBJ2-1; no firm D call. There are 14 residues in the CDR3. The germline V and J ends were trimmed by 5 bases and 13 bases, with 21 bases remaining between them. CDR1 SEHNR and CDR2 FQNEAQ come from the germline V gene (reference sequence). The CDR3 nucleotides are TGTGCCAGCAGCCTTCCCACCATTAGTCACCCCCAGTTCTTC. It specifies CASSLPTISHPQFF.

This chain uses TRBV4-2 with TRBJ2-3, with 7 bases aligning to TRBD2. Looked up from germline, CDR1 is LGHNA and CDR2 is YNFKEQ. The V gene end was trimmed by 4 bases and the J gene end by 6 bases; junction bases not matched to a gene: 19. The CDR3 has 18 amino acids. The CDR3 here is CASSRSPKASGVWDTQYF. The CDR3 DNA reads as TGTGCCAGCAGCCGATCACCGAAAGCCAGCGGGGTGTGGGATACGCAGTATTTT.

V gene TRBV6-5 combines with J gene TRBJ1-6, with no clear D. CDR3 length: 15 amino acids. V was shortened by 7 bases and J by 4 bases, with 14 bases between the two germline ends. Germline lookup yields CDR1 MNHEY and CDR2 SVGAGI. As DNA, the CDR3 is TGTGCCAGCAAATGGAAAGGGAGTTATAATTCACCCCTCCACTTT. Its protein product is CASKWKGSYNSPLHF.

This chain uses TRBV29-1 with TRBJ2-3, with a tentative D call TRBD2 (5 bases). The germline gives CDR1 SQVTM, CDR2 ANQGSEA. The CDR3 loop spans 10 amino acids. The V gene lost 6 bases and the J gene lost 5 bases, with 6 bases spanning the gap. CDR3 in DNA: TGCAGCGTCGGAGGAGATACGCAGTATTTT. Its translation is CSVGGDTQYF.

This chain's CDR3 is CSVGSQGPGELFF. The DNA of the CDR3 is TGCAGCGTTGGATCACAGGGGCCCGGGGAGCTGTTTTTT. The chain carries TRBV29-1 and TRBJ2-2; 7 nucleotides agree with TRBD1. Germline V gene sequence: CDR1 SQVTM, CDR2 ANQGSEA. With V trimmed by 4 bases and J by 6 bases, 5 bases remained unmatched. The CDR3 length is 13 residues.

The rearrangement links TRBV10-3 to TRBJ2-7; tentative D call: TRBD1 (6 bases). CDR1 and CDR2 from the germline V gene are ENHRY and SYGVKD. The CDR3 runs to 14 residues. Trimming took off 0 bases at V and 3 bases at J, with 9 bases between the two ends. The CDR3 nucleotides are TGTGCCATCAGTGAGTCGGACAGCATCTACGAGCAGTACTTC. Amino acid sequence: CAISESDSIYEQYF.

The chain couples TRBV5-1 to TRBJ1-2; D gene uncertain. Germline loops: CDR1 SGHRS, CDR2 YFSETQ. Trimming cost V 5 bases and J 8 bases, with 16 bases left between them. The length of the CDR3 is 13 residues. CDR3: CASSPSDYRGYTF. As DNA, the CDR3 is TGCGCCAGCAGTCCTTCGGACTATCGGGGCTACACCTTC.

V usage is TRBV5-1 and J usage is TRBJ2-3; 8 bases agree with TRBD2. This CDR3 has 14 amino acids. Germline CDR1 and CDR2: SGHRS and YFSETQ. V shed 4 bases, J shed 2 bases, and the junction held 3 bases outside the gene matches. This CDR3 is CASSAGGPTDTQYF. The CDR3 DNA sequence: TGCGCCAGCAGCGCGGGGGGTCCCACAGATACGCAGTATTTT.

The chain carries TRBV5-1 and TRBJ1-1; possible D gene TRBD1, 5 bases. V was clipped by 0 bases and J by 0 bases, with 9 bases between them. CDR1 is SGHRS and CDR2 is YFSETQ in the germline V gene. This CDR3 comprises 15 residues. CDR3 in DNA: TGCGCCAGCAGCTTGGTTAGGGGCATGAACACTGAAGCTTTCTTT. Protein product: CASSLVRGMNTEAFF. Full variable domain (missing parts from reference TRBV5-1 and TRBJ1-1): KAGVTQTPRYLIKTRGQQVTLSCSPISGHRSVSWYQQTPGQGLQFLFEYFSETQRNKGNFPGRFSGRQFSNSRSEMNVSTLELGDSALYLCASSLVRGMNTEAFFGQGTRLTVV.

This clone was seen a handful of times. V gene TRBV6-5 combines with J gene TRBJ1-4, with D possibly matching TRBD1 (5 bases). Germline V gene lookup returns CDR1 MNHEY and CDR2 SVGAGI. With 0 bases removed from V and 7 bases from J, the gap between germline ends came to 9 bases. The CDR3 spans 14 residues. The CDR3, as DNA: TGTGCCAGCAGTTACTCGAGCACAGGTGAAAAACTGTTTTTT. Amino acids: CASSYSSTGEKLFF.

V is TRBV18 and J is TRBJ2-7; tentative D call: TRBD2 (5 bases). The CDR3 loop spans 14 amino acids. The germline CDR1 and CDR2 sequences are KGHSH and LQKENI. V lost 2 bases and J 2 bases, leaving 10 bases between the germline ends. The DNA for the CDR3 is TGTGCCAGCTCACCAAAAAGCGGAACCTACGAGCAGTACTTC. It encodes CASSPKSGTYEQYF.

This clone was observed a handful of times. The sample holds other DNA sequences that translate to the same CDR3. V usage is TRBV5-1 and J usage is TRBJ1-6; D may be TRBD1 (6 bases). Germline V gives CDR1 SGHRS, CDR2 YFSETQ. This CDR3 has 14 residues. With 0 bases removed from V and 8 bases from J, the gap between germline ends came to 9 bases. The CDR3 region is CASSLEGDYSPLHF. The CDR3, as DNA: TGCGCCAGCAGCTTGGAGGGGGATTATTCACCCCTCCACTTT.

The J gene is TRBJ2-2, the V gene TRBV7-3, with TRBD2 identical over 7 bases. The germline gives CDR1 SGHTA, CDR2 FQGTGA. Unmatched junction bases numbered 5, after V lost 3 bases and J lost 7 bases. The CDR3 is 14 residues long. The chain's CDR3 is CASSLGGGNGELFF. DNA of the CDR3: TGTGCCAGCAGCTTGGGCGGGGGAAACGGGGAGCTGTTTTTT.

The J gene is TRBJ2-1, the V gene TRBV5-4; 12 bases are shared with TRBD2. The ends lost 0 bases at V and 7 bases at J; junction bases unmatched: 8. This CDR3 is 17 amino acids long. CDR1 is SGHNT and CDR2 is YYREEE in the germline V gene (reference sequence). In DNA, the CDR3 is TGTGCCAGCAGCTTGGGGCTAGCGGGGGGGAGTTGGAATGAGCAGTTCTTC. Its protein product is CASSLGLAGGSWNEQFF. Using reference TRBV5-4 and TRBJ2-1 for the parts outside the CDR3, the full variable domain is ETGVTQSPTHLIKTRGQQVTLRCSSQSGHNTVSWYQQALGQGPQFIFQYYREEENGRGNFPPRFSGLQFPNYSSELNVNALELDDSALYLCASSLGLAGGSWNEQFFGPGTRLTVL.

V is TRBV13 and J is TRBJ2-7; 8 nucleotides agree with TRBD2. J gave up 0 bases and V 10 bases, and 8 bases lay outside the gene matches. CDR1 and CDR2 from the germline V gene are PRHDT and FYEKMQ (reference sequence). The CDR3 is 14 residues long. This CDR3 is CATNSGKSSYEQYF. CDR3 nucleotides: TGTGCCACCAATAGCGGGAAGAGCTCCTACGAGCAGTACTTC.

The chain couples TRBV9 to TRBJ1-5; 7 bases map to TRBD1. This CDR3 region has 16 residues. Trimming removed 3 bases from V and 5 bases from J; junction bases left unmatched: 11. Looked up from germline, CDR1 is SGDLS and CDR2 is YYNGEE. The CDR3 nucleotides read TGTGCCAGCAGCGCCAGGGGGGACAGCGCTGATCAGCCCCAGCATTTT. Translated: CASSARGDSADQPQHF.

The rearrangement links TRBV14 to TRBJ2-6, with D unclear. Per the germline V gene, CDR1 is SGHDN and CDR2 is FVKESK. The V and J ends lost 0 bases and 0 bases respectively, with 9 bases between them. There are 17 residues in the CDR3. The CDR3 nucleotides are TGTGCCAGCAGCCAAGATCTCTTTTTCTCTGGGGCCAACGTCCTGACTTTC. Translated, it gives CASSQDLFFSGANVLTF.

This chain connects TRBV7-3 to TRBJ1-5; perhaps TRBD1 as D (6 bases). The V gene's germline CDR1 is SGHTA and CDR2 FQGTGA. The CDR3 consists of 13 residues. V lost 9 bases to trimming and J lost 2 bases, with 11 bases between them. CDR3 bases: TGTGCCAGTGAAGGGGGTTGCAATCAGCCCCAGCATTTT. Residues: CASEGGCNQPQHF. The whole variable domain, remainder taken from reference TRBV7-3 and TRBJ1-5, is GAGVSQTPSNKVTEKGKYVELRCDPISGHTALYWYRQSLGQGPEFLIYFQGTGAADDSGLPNDRFFAVRPEGSVSTLKIQRTERGDSAVYLCASEGGCNQPQHFGDGTRLSIL.

The CDR3 protein is CASSLSTGTGTQYF. Written as DNA, the CDR3 is TGTGCCAGCAGCCTATCGACAGGCACGGGGACCCAGTACTTC. This chain joins TRBV7-8 and TRBJ2-5, with D perhaps TRBD1 (6 bases). This CDR3 spans 14 amino acids. Germline CDR1 reads SGHVS; CDR2 reads FQNEAQ. Trimming took off 5 bases at V and 7 bases at J, with 17 bases between the two ends.